The TCR beta chain under discussion was sequenced for a study of Graves' ophthalmopathy and Graves' hyperthyroidism. The CDR3 totals 9 residues, both ends included. Germline-derived CDR1 and CDR2 are LNHDA and SQIVND (reference sequence). From RNA, the CDR3 regions of TCR beta chains were amplified and sequenced. First-round RT-PCR relied on HTBI primers, and a second-round multiplex PCR came next. TCRdb reanalysed the multiplex PCR reads using MiXCR and keeps one entry per CDR3 protein. The table has hundreds of thousands of distinct CDR3 sequences, roughly two fifths seen once. With respect to this clonotype: The CDR3 does not end in the conserved phenylalanine or tryptophan, so this is likely a read error. No DNA is shown, since the ends of the CDR3 on it are uncertain; the CDR3 is the one TCRdb lists.

Sequencing input: peripheral blood. The rearrangement links TRBV19 to TRBJ1-1; the DNA was not compared with TRBD1, the D call given in the table. The source of this sequence is an adult man with Graves' ophthalmopathy. The CDR3 protein is CASTIGQAY.